Detailed here is one T cell receptor beta chain. The antigen it binds to is not known. No base quality information exists; no much larger clone differs at one position. This specimen belongs to a study of cytomegalovirus exposure and HLA in healthy donors (dated by TCRdb to 2015 to 2018). Broadly, across the study: In an earlier analysis of 550 to 750 of the donors, 276 Gb of sequence data and 90 million to 120 million unique TCR beta sequences from about 190 million T cells were reported. To predict cytomegalovirus infection status, the study brought together high-throughput TCR immunosequencing, statistical association of individual TCRs with disease status, and machine learning. Because of strong linkage in the cohort, four to six DR-DQ haplotypes were treated as single units for association and clustering. Typing coverage differed by locus: A, B, C, DRB1 and DQB1 were typed in roughly 629-630 donors, DQA1 in about 560, DPA1 in 606, and DPB1 in 450 to 480. In a later genetic analysis, genome-wide SNP genotypes for about 55% of the 666 donors were used, and that subset was treated as a discovery cohort. A later analysis re-analyzed previously published TCR beta repertoires from roughly 630 donors and added high-resolution HLA genotyping to study TCR occurrence patterns. All discovery cohort repertoires had been generated using a single sequencing platform. On average, around 240,000 unique TCR beta nucleotide sequences were sequenced per donor among more than 350 genotyped donors of the cohort, with roughly a sixth of those sequences being non-productive. The later analysis used no new phenotypic data to find candidate immune exposures, relying instead on TCR beta sequences and their occurrence across donors. In an earlier analysis of 587 of the donors, high-throughput TCR beta sequencing was used to judge whether each TCR beta V gene segment behaved as functional or pseudogenic. The study profiled the T cell repertoires of hundreds of subjects by immunosequencing and related them to cytomegalovirus serostatus. The study aimed to test whether signatures of past pathogen exposure could be identified by cataloging public T cell receptors. Donor age, sex, ethnicity and CMV serostatus were collected together with the repertoire data. An early release that covered some 640 HLA-typed donors contained approximately 300 gigabases of sequencing data and around 85 million unique TCR sequences. In addition to the first cohort of 650 to 800 subjects, a separate validation cohort of approximately 110 different subjects was used. HLA typing included class I and class II loci at four-digit resolution. The genetic ancestry cluster associated with self-reported Caucasian donors included 81% of the 398 genotyped donors. Findings and caveats that apply to the study as a whole: A further reported finding was that TCR beta sequences accurately predicted the HLA-A and HLA-B alleles for most subjects in the first cohort. A few of the identified cytomegalovirus-associated TCR beta chains were confirmed in vitro to be specific for cytomegalovirus antigens. Assigning TCR associations to individual alleles was difficult when HLA alleles, especially DR and DQ, strongly co-occurred. In a later analysis, TCR association rates were found to vary across HLA loci, with the most associated TCRs seen for DRB1 alleles and the fewest for HLA-C alleles. Compared with equally common non-associated chains, HLA-associated TCR beta chains in a later analysis were more clonally expanded and had lower generation probabilities. Most CMV-associated TCR beta chains appeared to be HLA-restricted in a later analysis, and the HLA associations seemed to be driven largely by CMV exposure. Most TCR sequences were observed very rarely across donors, whereas some public TCRs were present in many individuals. Specific HLA alleles were associated with around 18,000 TCR beta sequences at a false discovery rate of 0.05 in a later analysis. The sequencing pipeline was judged likely to have produced a cluster of highly shared sequence variants as a technical artifact. Linkage disequilibrium might explain the correlated functional status among segregating V segments, but an unknown experimental factor could not be excluded. Sequencing depth was assumed to be roughly uniform across donors in the presence/absence analyses, though that assumption may not hold. A total of fewer than 200 TCR beta chains were listed by the study as associated with cytomegalovirus. V-gene and J-gene trimming of TCR beta chains was associated with a missense DCLRE1C variant in a later genetic analysis, and the association was replicated in an independent cohort. The authors suggested that the approach could potentially be extended to other disease states and immunological phenotypes. This cohort had only TCR beta chains sequenced, and the lack of alpha or paired-chain data limited which features could be detected. According to a later genetic analysis, donors in an Asian-associated ancestry cluster had fewer N-insertions in productive TCRs than the approximately 630-donor mean. According to a later analysis, parvovirus B19, influenza, CMV and Epstein-Barr virus appeared linked to several top co-occurrence clusters. The classifier was reported to diagnose cytomegalovirus status with high specificity and sensitivity in both the original cohort and the validation cohort. CMV serostatus was the only immune exposure information available for the cohort. About 15 rarely observed V segments, including chromosome 9 orphons, were excluded from the earlier analysis of a few hundred of the donors because counts were too low. HLA typing was unavailable for some donors at each locus, so association tests used only the typed subset. In an earlier analysis of more than 500 of the donors, most TCR beta V segments appeared in productive rearrangements about 90% or about 30% of the time, broadly matching IMGT annotations.

The library came from the immunoSEQ multiplex PCR assay. For the multiplex PCR, a mixture combining 60 forward primers for TCR Vbeta segments and 13 reverse primers for TCR Jbeta segments was used. A multiplex PCR assay on genomic DNA amplified the CDR3 region of rearranged TCR beta genes. The amplified TCR beta libraries were sequenced on the Illumina HiSeq System as 87-base-pair reads. Regarding the original processing steps: In a later analysis, tens of millions of unique TCR beta chains were counted across the roughly 670 repertoires, and about 10 million of these chains were shared by at least two donors. To remove PCR and sequencing errors, raw reads were error-corrected and collapsed into unique sequences using a nearest-neighbor algorithm that merged closely related sequences. CDR3 sequences were aligned to IMGT reference sequences to assign V, D and J gene segments. For a sequence to be retained, at least a six-nucleotide match to both a V gene segment and a J gene segment was required. A rearrangement counted as productive if the CDR3 had no stop codons and remained in frame with V and J, and every other rearrangement counted as non-productive. Following IMGT convention, CDR3 was defined as the stretch from the second conserved V-encoded cysteine to the conserved J-encoded phenylalanine. In an earlier analysis of around 600 of the donors, sequences lacking an unambiguous match to a single V gene segment were excluded. In an earlier analysis of 450 to 750 of the donors, a V segment was called functional when productive rearrangements were above 56.7%, and segregating when the standard deviation between donors exceeded 5%. A statistical classification framework was built for diagnosing cytomegalovirus status from the catalog of TCR beta chain sequences. In a later analysis, V and J genes were assigned by comparing TCR nucleotide sequences against IMGT/GENE-DB human TR gene sequences. The TCRdist pipeline was used in a later analysis to assign CDR3 sequences and most-parsimonious VDJ recombination scenarios. In a later analysis, each TCR beta chain was defined by its CDR3 amino acid sequence together with its V-gene family, and reads lacking a unique V-gene family were excluded. As a way to deal with suspected cross-contamination and a sequencing artifact, a later analysis dropped roughly 600 nucleotide sequences that were highly shared and had low generation probability. A later analysis calculated a clonal expansion index for each public chain from normalized within-repertoire ranks of inferred template counts. Generation probabilities in a later analysis came from a VDJ recombination model fitted to out-of-frame rearrangements, and those results were checked against IGoR. In a later analysis, TCR-TCR, TCR-HLA and TCR-CMV co-occurrence was scored with hypergeometric tests, and a repertoire-size bias correction was applied to TCR pairs. To estimate false discovery rates, a later analysis permuted the HLA or CMV assignments 20 times. In a later analysis, co-occurring TCRs were grouped with DBSCAN, and TCRdist sequence similarity was added when clustering was performed within HLA-allele-positive subsets. Repertoires with fewer than 30,000 or more than 120,000 public chains were left out of co-occurrence clustering, as were about five repertoires with anomalous nucleotide sharing. TCRdb took this table from immuneACCESS and kept in-frame rearrangements with V and J called. Such tables lack part of the clones; where checked against another copy, unresolved V genes explain under half of the gap, and the rest is unexplained. V and J calls plus clone size are reproduced from that table; the DNA served to infer D and trimming. This sample comprises around 90,000 clones, 80% of them detected only once. The top ten constitute less than 8% of the sample.

The cohort was made up of 500 to 800 healthy bone marrow donors. At the time of sampling, all cohort members were nominally healthy, though unrecorded immune exposures were likely present. The donor tested CMV seronegative and was one of the 352 seronegative cohort members. A peripheral blood sample was provided by each donor, and peripheral blood mononuclear cells were used for TCR beta sequencing. Genomic DNA was extracted from the blood cell samples with the Qiagen DNeasy Blood Extraction Kit. Sequencing used PBMCs. The receptor was derived from a man aged 30 to 39 in good health and CMV-seronegative.

The DNA reads TGTGCCAGCTCACCATCGATACGGGGGAGTGAAGCTTTCTTT. It encodes CASSPSIRGSEAFF. The chain employs TRBV18 and TRBJ1-1; the D region possibly corresponds to TRBD1 (5 bases align). The germline ends are 14 bases apart after V is trimmed by 2 bases and J by 7 bases. Based on the germline V gene, the CDR1 and CDR2 sequences are KGHSH and LQKENI. The CDR3 runs 14 residues from the cysteine to the phenylalanine. Here the CDR3 DNA is all that survives: 42 bases in frame from base 1.